A single sample is the source of the 27 T cell receptor beta chains below, sequenced in a study of cytomegalovirus exposure and HLA in healthy donors. PCR was performed using 60 Vbeta and 13 Jbeta primers. Profiled with immunoSEQ multiplex PCR; TCRdb holds only in-frame clones, not every one. The data contain roughly 80,000 clones, about four fifths of them singletons. Source material: PBMCs. The receptors stem from a woman aged 45 to 65 in good health and CMV-seronegative.

The gene calls are TRBV7-9 and TRBJ1-2; TRBD1 agrees at 8 bases. The germline gives CDR1 SEHNR, CDR2 FQNEAQ (reference sequence). V was pared by 1 base and J by 2 bases, with 3 bases of the junction left unmatched. The CDR3 is 15 amino acids. This CDR3 is CASSLGGQVNYGYTF. The CDR3, as DNA: TGTGCCAGCAGCTTAGGGGGACAGGTCAACTATGGCTACACCTTC. The whole variable domain, filled in from reference TRBV7-9 and TRBJ1-2, reads DTGVSQNPRHKITKRGQNVTFRCDPISEHNRLYWYRQTLGQGPEFLTYFQNEAQLEKSRLLSDRFSAERPKGSFSTLEIQRTEQGDSAMYLCASSLGGQVNYGYTFGSGTRLTVV.

This chain joins TRBV5-1 and TRBJ1-6; 7 positions agree with TRBD1. This CDR3 region has 15 residues. CDR1 and CDR2 from the germline V gene are SGHRS and YFSETQ. The ends lost 4 bases at V and 9 bases at J; junction bases unmatched: 10. The CDR3 spells CASSPQQGSGSPLHF. The DNA of the CDR3 is TGCGCCAGCAGCCCCCAACAGGGGAGTGGTTCACCCCTCCACTTT.

In this sample, this clone turned up once. The chain links TRBV6-1 to TRBJ1-2, with no clear D. Germline V gene data show CDR1 as MNHNS and CDR2 as SASEGT. The CDR3 totals 12 residues. The V end was cut by 8 bases, the J end by 2 bases, with 9 bases between. The CDR3 coding sequence is TGTGCCAGCCGCTTCGGGAACTATGGCTACACCTTC. The encoded protein is CASRFGNYGYTF.

The V and J genes are TRBV4-2 and TRBJ2-1; 9 nucleotides match TRBD2. V gave up 0 bases and J gave up 9 bases; unmatched junction bases: 9. The CDR3 length is 16 residues. Germline CDR1 and CDR2: LGHNA and YNFKEQ. The CDR3 DNA reads TGTGCCAGCAGCCAAGATTGGCGGGGGGGCGTAACTGAGCAGTTCTTC. This codes for CASSQDWRGGVTEQFF.

Only one count was recorded for this clone. V is TRBV7-8 and J is TRBJ1-5; weak D call: TRBD1 (6 bases). V lost 3 bases to trimming and J lost 4 bases, with 13 bases between them. The CDR3 length is 15 residues. Germline V gives CDR1 SGHVS, CDR2 FQNEAQ. CDR3 in DNA: TGTGCCAGCAGCTTTTCGGACAGCCTTAATCAGCCCCAGCATTTT. Protein: CASSFSDSLNQPQHF.

V gene TRBV7-2 combines with J gene TRBJ2-1, with TRBD1 identical over 7 bases. J gave up 3 bases and V 4 bases, and 15 bases lay outside the gene matches. The CDR3 extends over 18 amino acids. Germline CDR1 is SGHTA and CDR2 is FQGNSA. The CDR3 is CASSSDLLGQFIYNEQFF. The CDR3 nucleotides are TGTGCCAGCAGCTCCGACCTACTGGGACAGTTCATCTACAATGAGCAGTTCTTC.

The chain combines TRBV18 with TRBJ2-5, with a possible D match to TRBD2 (5 bases). Germline lookup yields CDR1 KGHSH and CDR2 LQKENI. V was pared by 4 bases and J by 0 bases, with 9 bases between. This CDR3 has 14 residues. DNA for the CDR3: TGTGCCAGCTCACTTGGACTGGACCAAGAGACCCAGTACTTC. Translation: CASSLGLDQETQYF.

A few counts support this clone. The rearrangement uses TRBV25-1 and TRBJ2-1; D is uncertain. The CDR3 loop spans 14 amino acids. Germline lookup yields CDR1 MGHDK and CDR2 SYGVNS. Trimming removed 3 bases from V and 0 bases from J, with 6 bases in between. The CDR3 DNA reads as TGTGCCAGCAGTGACAGTCTCTCCTACAATGAGCAGTTCTTC. Translated: CASSDSLSYNEQFF.

CDR3 bases: TGCGCCAGCAGCCAAGAAAGGGACAGGGGGTTTGGATACGAGCAGTACGTC. Translated: CASSQERDRGFGYEQYV. The chain couples TRBV4-1 to TRBJ2-7, with 11 bases fitting TRBD1. After removal of 0 bases from V and 4 bases from J, the junction contained 8 bases not matched to a gene. The CDR3 is 17 amino acids. Germline CDR1 MGHRA, CDR2 YSYEKL.

The gene calls are TRBV2 and TRBJ1-5; no reliable D call. With 0 bases removed from V and 4 bases from J, the gap between germline ends came to 13 bases. The CDR3 runs 16 residues. Germline V gene lookup returns CDR1 SNHLY and CDR2 FYNNEI. The CDR3 DNA reads as TGTGCCAGCAGTGAAGCAGGCCACAGCACGAATCAGCCCCAGCATTTT. It specifies CASSEAGHSTNQPQHF.

This rearrangement joins TRBV19 to TRBJ2-7; TRBD2 agrees at 15 bases. Germline assignment: CDR1 LNHDA and CDR2 SQIVND (reference sequence). This CDR3 region has 17 residues. The junction had 9 bases not matched to a gene; V was cut back by 5 bases and J by 4 bases. The CDR3 DNA is TGTGCCAGTAGTGATATGGGACTAGCGGGAGGAGTATACGAGCAGTACTTC. This translates into CASSDMGLAGGVYEQYF.

This chain connects TRBV27 to TRBJ2-4, with 9 bases that match TRBD1. This CDR3 contains 15 residues. Germline V gene lookup returns CDR1 MNHEY and CDR2 SMNVEV (reference sequence). J lost 4 bases, V lost 3 bases, and 4 bases had no gene match. The CDR3 spells CASSFVGQGKNIQYF. In DNA, the CDR3 is TGTGCCAGCAGTTTTGTGGGACAGGGAAAAAACATTCAGTACTTC.

The rearrangement uses TRBV7-9 and TRBJ1-5, with 9 bases aligning to TRBD1. The CDR3 is made up of 14 amino acids. The trim removed 1 base at V and 6 bases at J, leaving 1 base unmatched. Germline V lookup: CDR1 SEHNR, CDR2 FQNEAQ (reference sequence). DNA of the CDR3: TGTGCCAGCAGCTTAGGGGGACAGGGTCAGCCCCAGCATTTT. Its protein product is CASSLGGQGQPQHF.

The chain is built from TRBV27 and TRBJ2-7; possibly TRBD2 for D (6 bases). Germline values: CDR1 MNHEY, CDR2 SMNVEV (reference sequence). With 0 bases removed from V and 3 bases from J, the gap between germline ends came to 15 bases. This CDR3 contains 16 residues. CDR3 coding DNA: TGTGCCAGCAGTTTATCGAAGGCTAGCGACTTCTACGAGCAGTACTTC. Protein product: CASSLSKASDFYEQYF.

The chain is built from TRBV4-1 and TRBJ2-1; 8 bases are shared with TRBD1. V gave up 1 base and J gave up 8 bases; unmatched junction bases: 4. The CDR3 extends over 14 amino acids. Germline V lookup: CDR1 MGHRA, CDR2 YSYEKL. The CDR3 DNA follows: TGCGCCAGCAGCCAAGGGACAGGGTATGATGAGCAGTTCTTC. Amino acids: CASSQGTGYDEQFF.

The chain is built from TRBV14 and TRBJ2-3; 8 bases are a match to TRBD1. V lost 4 bases and J lost 5; bases outside the gene matches: 2. Germline assignment: CDR1 SGHDN and CDR2 FVKESK. This CDR3 has 13 residues. The CDR3 DNA sequence: TGTGCCAGCAGCCTACAGGGGGGAGATACGCAGTATTTT. Protein: CASSLQGGDTQYF.

By sample share, this clone is medium-sized (0.01 to 0.1%). The V call is TRBV19, the J call TRBJ2-1; D is undetermined. V was cut by 0 bases and J by 4 bases, with 10 bases left in between. The CDR3 runs to 15 residues. The germline CDR1 and CDR2 sequences are LNHDA and SQIVND (reference sequence). CDR3 sequence reads: CASSIDLEPYNEQFF. The CDR3 region has the DNA TGTGCCAGTAGTATAGATCTAGAGCCTTACAATGAGCAGTTCTTC.

This clone was seen once. The CDR3 coding sequence is TGTGCCAGCACCCTGGAGGAGACCCAGTACTTC. This sequence encodes CASTLEETQYF. The chain has TRBV6-1 and TRBJ2-5; no definite D call. The CDR3 is 11 amino acids. Trimming removed 7 bases from V and 5 bases from J, with 8 bases in between. Germline V gene lookup returns CDR1 MNHNS and CDR2 SASEGT.

The CDR3: CASSSLAASYNEQFF. Written as DNA, the CDR3 is TGCGCCAGCAGCTCCCTAGCGGCCTCCTACAATGAGCAGTTCTTC. V and J are TRBV5-1 and TRBJ2-1, with 7 bases that match TRBD2. Germline CDR1 reads SGHRS; CDR2 reads YFSETQ. This CDR3 has 15 amino acids. The V gene end was trimmed by 3 bases and the J gene end by 0 bases; junction bases not matched to a gene: 3.

The rearrangement links TRBV9 to TRBJ2-1; the match to TRBD1 covers 11 bases. Germline V lookup: CDR1 SGDLS, CDR2 YYNGEE. CDR3 length: 15 residues. V gave up 4 bases and J gave up 9 bases; unmatched junction bases: 9. This chain's CDR3 is CASSPSDRGLGEQFF. The CDR3 bases are TGTGCCAGCAGCCCGTCGGACAGGGGGCTGGGTGAGCAGTTCTTC.

The V gene is TRBV30, the J gene TRBJ1-2, with 11 bases aligning to TRBD1. This CDR3 has 15 amino acids. Germline CDR1 reads GTSNPN; CDR2 reads SVGIG (reference sequence). V lost 0 bases, J lost 6 bases, and 6 bases stayed unmatched. The CDR3 is CAWSVSDRGLDGYTF. CDR3 in DNA: TGTGCCTGGAGTGTGTCGGACAGGGGGCTGGATGGCTACACCTTC.

The chain joins TRBV5-6 to TRBJ2-7, with TRBD1 matching 9 bases. J lost 2 bases, V lost 5 bases, and 5 bases had no gene match. The V gene's germline CDR1 is SGHDT and CDR2 YYEEEE. The CDR3 contains 14 residues. Here the CDR3 DNA reads TGTGCCAGCAGAGAACAGGGGGCTCCCTACGAGCAGTACTTC. Amino acid sequence: CASREQGAPYEQYF.

CDR3 residues: CASSLGAGGLPSSYNEQFF. CDR3 DNA sequence: TGCGCCAGCAGCTTGGGAGCGGGGGGACTCCCTAGCTCCTACAATGAGCAGTTCTTC. The chain recombines TRBV5-1 with TRBJ2-1, with 9 bases lining up with TRBD2. Trimming at V came to 0 bases and at J to 0 bases, leaving 10 bases not matched to a gene. The germline V gene has CDR1 SGHRS and CDR2 YFSETQ. The CDR3 consists of 19 residues.

This chain's CDR3 is CATSREGRAGHEQYF. The DNA of the CDR3 is TGTGCCACCAGCAGAGAGGGCAGGGCAGGACACGAGCAGTACTTC. This chain links TRBV15 with TRBJ2-7, with D maybe TRBD1 (5 bases). The CDR3 sequence is 15 residues long. Trimming took off 0 bases at V and 5 bases at J, with 14 bases between the two ends. The germline V gene encodes CDR1 LNHNV and CDR2 YYDKDF (reference sequence).

This chain uses TRBV5-1 with TRBJ2-5, with 13 nucleotides matching TRBD2. Germline V gives CDR1 SGHRS, CDR2 YFSETQ. V was pared by 1 base and J by 4 bases, with 4 bases of the junction left unmatched. The CDR3 is made up of 16 amino acids. The DNA for the CDR3 is TGCGCCAGCAGCTTGACTAGCGGGAGGGCCGGAGAGACCCAGTACTTC. It yields the protein CASSLTSGRAGETQYF.

This clone was detected a few times. The rearrangement joins TRBV28 to TRBJ2-5; a possible D gene is TRBD1 (5 bases). The V gene's germline CDR1 is MDHEN and CDR2 SYDVKM. Trimming removed 5 bases from V and 7 bases from J, with 14 bases in between. CDR3 length: 13 residues. The CDR3 DNA sequence: TGTGCCAGCAGTCTAGGGGTCACGTGGACCCAGTACTTC. This sequence encodes CASSLGVTWTQYF. The full variable domain, in which reference TRBV28 and TRBJ2-5 provide the parts outside the CDR3, is DVKVTQSSRYLVKRTGEKVFLECVQDMDHENMFWYRQDPGLGLRLIYFSYDVKMKEKGDIPEGYSVSREKKERFSLILESASTNQTSMYLCASSLGVTWTQYFGPGTRLLVL.

The chain couples TRBV5-1 to TRBJ2-5; D perhaps matches TRBD2 (6 bases). Near its end, the DNA agrees better with TRBJ2-7, so the J call may be wrong. The CDR3 is made up of 16 amino acids. CDR1 is SGHRS and CDR2 is YFSETQ in the germline V gene. CDR3 nucleotides: TGCGCCAGCAGCTTGGCCCTCGGCGGGGCAACCTACGAGCAGTACTTC. Its translation is CASSLALGGATYEQYF.